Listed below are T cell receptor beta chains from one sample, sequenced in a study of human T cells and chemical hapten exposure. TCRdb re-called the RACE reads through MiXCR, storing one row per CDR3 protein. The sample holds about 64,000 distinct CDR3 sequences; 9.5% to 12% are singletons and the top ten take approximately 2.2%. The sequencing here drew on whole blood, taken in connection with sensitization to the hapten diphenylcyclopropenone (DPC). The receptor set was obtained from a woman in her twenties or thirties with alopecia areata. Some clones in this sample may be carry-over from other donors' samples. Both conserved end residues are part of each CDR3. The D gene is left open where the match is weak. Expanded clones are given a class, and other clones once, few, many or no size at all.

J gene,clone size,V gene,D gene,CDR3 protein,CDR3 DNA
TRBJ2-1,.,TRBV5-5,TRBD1,CASSNKTGGYVEQFF,TGTGCCAGCAGCAATAAAACAGGGGGTTACGTTGAGCAGTTCTTC
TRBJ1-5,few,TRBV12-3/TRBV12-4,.,CASSLVIGGYNQPQHF,TGTGCCAGCAGTTTAGTTATTGGGGGCTATAATCAGCCCCAGCATTTT
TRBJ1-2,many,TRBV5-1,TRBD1,CASSQDRTYGYTF,TGCGCCAGCAGCCAGGACAGGACCTATGGCTACACCTTC
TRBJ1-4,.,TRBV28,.,CASRGPQENEKLFF,TGTGCCAGCAGGGGCCCCCAGGAAAATGAAAAACTGTTTTTT
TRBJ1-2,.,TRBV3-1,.,CASSSRTVNYGYTF,TGTGCCAGCAGTTCCAGGACAGTCAACTATGGCTACACCTTC
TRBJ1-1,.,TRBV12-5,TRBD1,CASGYRGRAEAFF,TGTGCTAGTGGTTACAGGGGGCGAGCTGAAGCTTTCTTT
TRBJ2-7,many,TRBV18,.,CASSQEQGLSGEQYF,TGTGCCAGCTCACAAGAGCAGGGACTCTCGGGAGAGCAGTACTTC
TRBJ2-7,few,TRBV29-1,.,CSVETGYEQYF,TGCAGCGTTGAAACCGGCTACGAGCAGTACTTC
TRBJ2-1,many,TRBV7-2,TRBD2,CASSLGLLAGGTYNEQFF,TGTGCCAGCAGCTTAGGTTTACTAGCGGGGGGCACTTACAATGAGCAGTTCTTC
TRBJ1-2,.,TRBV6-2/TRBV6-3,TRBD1,CASSRRGQTPTIYGYTF,TGTGCCAGCAGTCGCCGGGGACAGACCCCTACAATCTATGGCTACACCTTC